This entry describes one T cell receptor (beta chain). This CDR3 has 14 amino acids. Trimming took off 5 bases at V and 2 bases at J, with 12 bases between the two ends. Germline-derived CDR1 and CDR2 are KGHDR and SFDVKD. The sample is drawn from a study of blood T cell repertoires in COVID-19. In the study overall: The samples span acute and convalescent COVID-19 from the United States, Italy and Spain.

In the authors' methods: Reference gene primer amplification yielded estimated nucleated cell counts. Data came from immunoSEQ multiplex PCR; TCRdb stores just in-frame clones and leaves some out. That table gives V, J and clone size, and the DNA gave D and trimming. The sample has tens of thousands of clones; 87% are singletons. The sequence was obtained from a woman between 50 and 59 years old with active or convalescent COVID-19. The specimen was peripheral blood. The chain couples TRBV24-1 to TRBJ2-7; no firm D call. The chain's CDR3 is CATSAERYPYEQYF. The CDR3 nucleotides read TGTGCCACCAGTGCCGAGAGGTACCCCTACGAGCAGTACTTC.